The sample holds a few counts of the clone carrying this TCR beta chain. What it binds is not known. The sample belongs to a study of T cells in Graves' hyperthyroidism and ophthalmopathy. Study outcomes and limitations: Model-based prediction identified ophthalmopathy a median approximately 6 months prior to its onset. Within blood appeared most thyroid clonotypes that had expanded above 0.001. Classification by a 13 V-J model distinguished ophthalmopathy from stable hyperthyroidism.

CDR3 length: 12 amino acids. Trimming left V 3 bases short and J 7 bases short, with 9 bases between. Germline CDR1 is WNHNN and CDR2 is SYGVQD (reference sequence). It was RNA transcripts that yielded the amplified TCR beta CDR3 regions. The primer set for the first-round RT-PCR of the TCR CDR3 was HTBI. TCRdb re-called the multiplex PCR reads with MiXCR, one entry per CDR3 protein. The sample has tens of thousands of distinct CDR3 sequences, around half seen once. The TCR was taken from a woman in her 50s with Graves' hyperthyroidism that later progressed to Graves' ophthalmopathy. Input material: blood. The chain joins TRBV10-1 to TRBJ2-5; tentative D call: TRBD1 (6 bases). CDR3 residues: CASSDLRGTQYF. DNA for the CDR3: TGCGCCAGCAGTGATCTCAGGGGGACCCAGTACTTC.